The 10 T cell receptor beta chains presented below share a single source sample, sequenced in a study of blood T cell repertoires in COVID-19. The data were produced by immunoSEQ multiplex PCR, yet TCRdb's version contains in-frame clones alone and is incomplete. The repertoire has around 250,000 clones, around 80% of them found once; the top ten carry approximately 5%. The sequencing input was PBMCs or T cells enriched from blood (not recorded which). The receptors originated from a middle-aged man who had been exposed to COVID-19.

This clone was seen only once. The chain carries TRBV9 and TRBJ1-4; TRBD1 matches 11 bases. The CDR3 is made up of 16 amino acids. The junction had 6 bases not matched to a gene; V was cut back by 0 bases and J by 8 bases. Germline assignment: CDR1 SGDLS and CDR2 YYNGEE. DNA of the CDR3: TGTGCCAGCAGCGTAGCCGGACAGGGGGCGAGGGAAAAACTGTTTTTT. Translation gives CASSVAGQGAREKLFF.

This clone has more than one count but fewer than ten. This rearrangement joins TRBV24-1 to TRBJ1-2; D is unclear. Germline lookup yields CDR1 KGHDR and CDR2 SFDVKD. The CDR3 is 14 amino acids. The V end lost 2 bases, the J end lost 4 bases, and 10 bases lay between the germline ends. CDR3 protein: CATSDSAGIYGYTF. DNA for the CDR3: TGTGCCACCAGTGATTCGGCGGGAATCTATGGCTACACCTTC.

The rearrangement uses TRBV19 and TRBJ2-1, with TRBD2 as a possible D gene (6 bases). CDR3 size: 12 residues. The ends were cut back, 8 bases at V and 6 bases at J, with 11 bases in the middle. The germline V gene encodes CDR1 LNHDA and CDR2 SQIVND (reference sequence). CDR3 sequence (DNA): TGTGCCAGTTTGCGGGATTCCAATGAGCAGTTCTTC. Translating gives CASLRDSNEQFF. The full variable domain, in which reference TRBV19 and TRBJ2-1 provide the parts outside the CDR3, is DGGITQSPKYLFRKEGQNVTLSCEQNLNHDAMYWYRQDPGQGLRLIYYSQIVNDFQKGDIAEGYSVSREKKESFPLTVTSAQKNPTAFYLCASLRDSNEQFFGPGTRLTVL.

The chain links TRBV2 to TRBJ2-7, with D tentatively TRBD1 (5 bases). Trimming removed 8 bases at V and 3 bases at J, with 11 bases between. Germline CDR1 SNHLY, CDR2 FYNNEI. The CDR3 spans 12 residues. CDR3 bases: TGTGCCAGCTACAGGTCAGGCTACGAGCAGTACTTC. Amino acids: CASYRSGYEQYF. Full variable domain (missing parts from reference TRBV2 and TRBJ2-7): EPEVTQTPSHQVTQMGQEVILRCVPISNHLYFYWYRQILGQKVEFLVSFYNNEISEKSEIFDDQFSVERPDGSNFTLKIRSTKLEDSAMYFCASYRSGYEQYFGPGTRLTVT.

This clone was picked up many times. This chain connects TRBV11-2 to TRBJ1-1, with D hard to call. The CDR3 covers 12 residues. V was clipped by 8 bases and J by 4 bases, with 11 bases between them. CDR1 and CDR2 (germline): SGHAT, FQNNGV. The CDR3, as DNA: TGTGCCAGCGTCCTTTCCGGCACTGAAGCTTTCTTT. As protein: CASVLSGTEAFF. The entire variable domain, with the rest obtained from reference TRBV11-2 and TRBJ1-1, is as follows: EAGVAQSPRYKIIEKRQSVAFWCNPISGHATLYWYQQILGQGPKLLIQFQNNGVVDDSQLPKDRFSAERLKGVDSTLKIQPAKLEDSAVYLCASVLSGTEAFFGQGTRLTVV.

The CDR3 sequence is CASSLPLGGTSGSQYF. CDR3 nucleotide sequence: TGTGCCAGCAGCTTGCCTCTCGGGGGGACTAGCGGGAGCCAGTACTTC. The chain couples TRBV5-4 to TRBJ2-7, with TRBD2 matching 14 bases. This CDR3 spans 16 amino acids. Trimming took 1 base from V and 10 from J; bases not matched to a gene: 10. Germline CDR1 reads SGHNT; CDR2 reads YYREEE (reference sequence).

This clone was detected a few times. The CDR3 DNA sequence: TGCAGCACCCGACAGGGCCTCTATGGCTACACCTTC. This sequence encodes CSTRQGLYGYTF. This chain joins TRBV29-1 and TRBJ1-2; TRBD1 aligns across 7 bases. Germline CDR1 is SQVTM and CDR2 is ANQGSEA. V dropped 8 bases and J dropped 4; count of bases not matched to a gene: 7. This CDR3 region has 12 residues.

This clone was seen many times. V and J are TRBV2 and TRBJ2-5, with a possible D match to TRBD2 (5 bases). V lost 1 base to trimming and J lost 7 bases, with 10 bases between them. Germline-derived CDR1 and CDR2 are SNHLY and FYNNEI. The CDR3 is 13 residues long. The CDR3 sequence is CASSEVVAGTQYF. CDR3 DNA: TGTGCCAGCAGTGAAGTGGTGGCGGGGACCCAGTACTTC. The full variable domain, with the rest looked up from reference TRBV2 and TRBJ2-5, is EPEVTQTPSHQVTQMGQEVILRCVPISNHLYFYWYRQILGQKVEFLVSFYNNEISEKSEIFDDQFSVERPDGSNFTLKIRSTKLEDSAMYFCASSEVVAGTQYFGPGTRLLVL.

V usage is TRBV9 and J usage is TRBJ2-7, with 9 nucleotides matching TRBD2. There are 12 residues in the CDR3. V trimming: 8 bases; J trimming: 3 bases; junction bases outside the gene matches: 3. Germline V CDR1 and CDR2: SGDLS, YYNGEE. This CDR3 is CASSSGDYEQYF. DNA for the CDR3: TGTGCCAGTTCTAGCGGGGACTACGAGCAGTACTTC.

The chain combines TRBV3-1 (or the pseudogene TRBV3-2) with TRBJ1-2, with 9 bases fitting TRBD1. This CDR3 spans 16 amino acids. Germline assignment: CDR1 LGHDT and CDR2 YNNKEL (reference sequence). The junction had 6 bases not matched to a gene; V was cut back by 1 base and J by 3 bases. The CDR3 coding sequence is TGTGCCAGCAGCCAAGCCCCCGGGACAGGGTACTATGGCTACACCTTC. This sequence encodes CASSQAPGTGYYGYTF.